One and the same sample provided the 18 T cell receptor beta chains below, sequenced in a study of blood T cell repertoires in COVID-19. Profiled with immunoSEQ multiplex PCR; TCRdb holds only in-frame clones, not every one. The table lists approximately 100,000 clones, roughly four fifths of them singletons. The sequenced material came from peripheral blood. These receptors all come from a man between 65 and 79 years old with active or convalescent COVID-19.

CDR3 in DNA: TGTGCCAGCAGCGTAACTAGCGGGGGGAACAATGAGCAGTTCTTC. Protein: CASSVTSGGNNEQFF. The rearrangement links TRBV9 to TRBJ2-1, with TRBD2 identical over 12 bases. The CDR3 is 15 residues long. J was trimmed by 5 bases and V by 1 base; bases with no gene match: 1. The germline CDR1 and CDR2 sequences are SGDLS and YYNGEE.

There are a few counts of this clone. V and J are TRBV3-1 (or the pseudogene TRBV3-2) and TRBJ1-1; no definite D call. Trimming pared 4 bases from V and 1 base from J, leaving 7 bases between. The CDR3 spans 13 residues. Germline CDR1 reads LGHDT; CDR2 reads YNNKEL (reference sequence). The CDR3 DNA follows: TGTGCCAGCAGCCCGAACAGGAACACTGAAGCTTTCTTT. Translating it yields CASSPNRNTEAFF.

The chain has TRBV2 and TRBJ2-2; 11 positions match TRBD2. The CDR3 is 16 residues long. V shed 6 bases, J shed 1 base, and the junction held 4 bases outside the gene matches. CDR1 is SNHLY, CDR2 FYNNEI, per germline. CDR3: CASRILAGGNTGELFF. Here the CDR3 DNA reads TGTGCCAGCAGGATCCTAGCGGGGGGGAACACCGGGGAGCTGTTTTTT.

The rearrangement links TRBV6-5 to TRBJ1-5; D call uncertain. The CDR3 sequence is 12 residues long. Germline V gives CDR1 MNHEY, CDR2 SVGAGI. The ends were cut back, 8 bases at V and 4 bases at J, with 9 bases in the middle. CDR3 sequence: CASGVQNQPQHF. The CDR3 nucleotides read TGTGCCAGCGGAGTTCAGAATCAGCCCCAGCATTTT.

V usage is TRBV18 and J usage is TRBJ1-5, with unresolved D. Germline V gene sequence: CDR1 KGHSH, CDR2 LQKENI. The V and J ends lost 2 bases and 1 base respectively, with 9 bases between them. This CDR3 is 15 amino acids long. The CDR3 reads CASSPTRSSNQPQHF. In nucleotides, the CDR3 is TGTGCCAGCTCACCAACTCGGAGCAGCAATCAGCCCCAGCATTTT.

In DNA, the CDR3 is TGTGCCAGTAGTTCCGGGACAGGGAATTCACCCCTCCACTTT. Translated: CASSSGTGNSPLHF. The chain recombines TRBV19 with TRBJ1-6; 9 positions agree with TRBD1. Germline assignment: CDR1 LNHDA and CDR2 SQIVND (reference sequence). The CDR3 covers 14 residues. With 5 bases clipped from V and 7 bases from J, the junction kept 3 bases outside the gene matches.

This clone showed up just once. The CDR3: CATSDSRTGEGEQYF. CDR3 DNA sequence: TGTGCCACCAGTGATTCACGGACAGGGGAGGGCGAGCAGTACTTC. The chain joins TRBV24-1 to TRBJ2-7; 9 bases line up with TRBD1. V was pared by 2 bases and J by 6 bases, with 7 bases of the junction left unmatched. The CDR3 has 15 amino acids. CDR1 and CDR2 (germline): KGHDR, SFDVKD.

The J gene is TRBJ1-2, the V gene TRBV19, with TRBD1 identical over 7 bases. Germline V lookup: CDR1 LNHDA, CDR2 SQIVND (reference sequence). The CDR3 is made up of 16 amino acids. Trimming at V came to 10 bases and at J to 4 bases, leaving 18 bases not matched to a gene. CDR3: CATSPLGTAKFYGYTF. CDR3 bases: TGTGCCACCTCGCCCCTAGGGACAGCGAAATTCTATGGCTACACCTTC.

The CDR3 bases are TGTGCCAGTAGTATAGACACAGCCACCGGGGAGCTGTTTTTT. Protein sequence: CASSIDTATGELFF. The chain combines TRBV19 with TRBJ2-2; D not resolved. Trimming removed 0 bases from V and 4 bases from J, with 6 bases in between. The germline V gene encodes CDR1 LNHDA and CDR2 SQIVND (reference sequence). CDR3 length: 14 residues.

The CDR3 DNA reads as TGTGCCAGCAGCGGTCCGGTAATTGAGCAGTTCTTC. Its protein is CASSGPVIEQFF. The V and J genes are TRBV9 and TRBJ2-1; D not resolved. Germline assignment: CDR1 SGDLS and CDR2 YYNGEE. V was trimmed by 3 bases and J by 9 bases, leaving 10 bases between them. This CDR3 is built from 12 residues.

In DNA, the CDR3 is TGTGCCAGCAGCCCGACAGGGTACAATCAGCCCCAGCATTTT. This translates into CASSPTGYNQPQHF. The chain combines TRBV2 with TRBJ1-5; 7 nucleotides agree with TRBD1. V dropped 6 bases and J dropped 3; count of bases not matched to a gene: 5. CDR3 size: 14 residues. Germline CDR1 SNHLY, CDR2 FYNNEI.

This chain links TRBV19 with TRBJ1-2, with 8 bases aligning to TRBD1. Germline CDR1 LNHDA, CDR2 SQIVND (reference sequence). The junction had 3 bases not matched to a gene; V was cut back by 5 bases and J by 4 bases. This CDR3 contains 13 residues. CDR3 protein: CASSPGQGYGYTF. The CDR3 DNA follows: TGTGCCAGTAGTCCTGGACAGGGCTATGGCTACACCTTC.

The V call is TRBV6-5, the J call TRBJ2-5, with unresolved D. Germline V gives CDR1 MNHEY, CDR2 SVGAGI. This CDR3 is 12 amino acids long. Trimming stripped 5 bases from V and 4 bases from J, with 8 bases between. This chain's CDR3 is CASSTFRETQYF. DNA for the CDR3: TGTGCCAGCAGTACTTTCCGAGAGACCCAGTACTTC.

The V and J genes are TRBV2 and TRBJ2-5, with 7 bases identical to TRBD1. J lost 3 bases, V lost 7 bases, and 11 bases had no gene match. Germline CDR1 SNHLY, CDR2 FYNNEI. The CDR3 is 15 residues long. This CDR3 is CASTQTGNSKETQYF. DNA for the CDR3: TGTGCCAGCACCCAGACAGGGAACTCGAAAGAGACCCAGTACTTC.

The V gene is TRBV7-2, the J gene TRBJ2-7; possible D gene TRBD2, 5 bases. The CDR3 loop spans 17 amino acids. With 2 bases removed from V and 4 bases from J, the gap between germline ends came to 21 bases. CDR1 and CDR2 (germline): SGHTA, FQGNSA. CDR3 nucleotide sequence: TGTGCCAGCAGCTTACGGGGTCAGTACTATGAGTCATACGAGCAGTACTTC. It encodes CASSLRGQYYESYEQYF.

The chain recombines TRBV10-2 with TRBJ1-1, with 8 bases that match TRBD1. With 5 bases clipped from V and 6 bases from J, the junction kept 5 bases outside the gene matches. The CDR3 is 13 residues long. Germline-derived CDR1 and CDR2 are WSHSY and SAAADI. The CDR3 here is CASSQGASAEAFF. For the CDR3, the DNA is TGCGCCAGCAGTCAGGGGGCAAGCGCTGAAGCTTTCTTT.

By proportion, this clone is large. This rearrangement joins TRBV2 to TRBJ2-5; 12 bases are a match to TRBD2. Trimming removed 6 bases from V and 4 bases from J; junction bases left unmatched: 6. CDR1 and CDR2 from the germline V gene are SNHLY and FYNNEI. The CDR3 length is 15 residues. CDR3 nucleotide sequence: TGTGCCAGCAGCGAGACTAGCGGGAGTTCAGAGACCCAGTACTTC. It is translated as CASSETSGSSETQYF. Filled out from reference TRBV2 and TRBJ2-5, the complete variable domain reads EPEVTQTPSHQVTQMGQEVILRCVPISNHLYFYWYRQILGQKVEFLVSFYNNEISEKSEIFDDQFSVERPDGSNFTLKIRSTKLEDSAMYFCASSETSGSSETQYFGPGTRLLVL.

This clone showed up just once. CDR3 sequence reads: CASSLYSPGNQPQHF. The CDR3 DNA reads TGTGCCAGCAGCTTGTACTCCCCGGGGAATCAGCCCCAGCATTTT. V gene TRBV5-5 combines with J gene TRBJ1-5; no reliable D call. CDR1 and CDR2 (germline): SGHKS, YYEKEE (reference sequence). The CDR3 loop spans 15 amino acids. Deletions cut 1 base from V and 4 bases from J, with 12 bases between.